This is a list of T cell receptor beta chains from one sample in a study of blood T cell repertoires in COVID-19. Here immunoSEQ multiplex PCR was the method, and the copy in TCRdb shows in-frame clones only, minus some. This table has 150,000 to 180,000 clones, around 85% appearing once. Sequenced input: peripheral blood. These receptors were collected from a man aged 60-69 years with COVID-19, enrolled during active disease. The CDR3 runs from the conserved cysteine through the conserved F or W. The order of the fields is clone size, V gene, D gene, J gene, CDR3 protein, CDR3 DNA. A D gene is named only where the DNA matches it firmly. The size field is filled for only some rows; it gives once, few, many or a size class.

>NA|TRBV28|NA|TRBJ1-3
CASSSEGDINSGNTIYF
TGTGCCAGCAGTTCTGAAGGCGACATCAACTCTGGAAACACCATATATTTT
>NA|TRBV14|NA|TRBJ2-1
CASSQGWSYNEQFF
TGTGCCAGCTCTCAGGGATGGTCCTACAATGAGCAGTTCTTC
>few|TRBV6-1|NA|TRBJ1-4
CASSDVGTGNEKLFF
TGTGCCAGCAGTGATGTAGGCACAGGGAACGAAAAACTGTTTTTT
>NA|TRBV7-6|NA|TRBJ2-3
CASSQHHTGSGHTDTQYF
TGTGCCAGCAGCCAACACCATACGGGTAGCGGACACACAGATACGCAGTATTTT
>NA|TRBV6-5|TRBD1|TRBJ1-2
CASKTGNYGYTF
TGTGCCAGTAAGACAGGGAACTATGGCTACACCTTC
>NA|TRBV3-1/TRBV3-2|TRBD2|TRBJ2-3
CASSQLGLAKSTDTQYF
TGTGCCAGCAGCCAGTTGGGACTAGCAAAAAGCACAGATACGCAGTATTTT
>NA|TRBV19|TRBD2|TRBJ2-7
CASSMLTSGRGGEIYEQYF
TGTGCCAGTAGTATGCTGACTAGCGGGAGAGGAGGGGAAATCTACGAGCAGTACTTC
>few|TRBV7-9|NA|TRBJ2-4
CASSLEGPSGKNIQYF
TGTGCCAGCAGCTTAGAGGGGCCGTCCGGGAAAAACATTCAGTACTTC
>NA|TRBV6-2/TRBV6-3|NA|TRBJ1-5
CASSYSGSNNQPQHF
TGTGCCAGCAGTTACTCGGGGAGCAACAATCAGCCCCAGCATTTT
>NA|TRBV4-2|TRBD2|TRBJ2-3
CASSQGLAGGPEDTQYF
TGTGCCAGCAGCCAAGGTCTAGCGGGGGGGCCAGAAGATACGCAGTATTTT
>NA|TRBV19|NA|TRBJ1-2
CASSIVTETYYGYTF
TGTGCCAGTAGTATAGTGACAGAGACCTACTATGGCTACACCTTC
>few|TRBV28|TRBD1|TRBJ1-5
CAWGRDRGLVSNQPQHF
TGTGCCTGGGGCCGGGACAGGGGGCTTGTTAGCAATCAGCCCCAGCATTTT
>NA|TRBV6-5|NA|TRBJ1-1
CASLGSTVNTEAFF
TGTGCCAGTCTCGGTTCAACGGTGAACACTGAAGCTTTCTTT
>NA|TRBV5-6|TRBD2|TRBJ2-3
CASSRLAPDTQYF
TGTGCCAGCAGTAGACTAGCCCCAGATACGCAGTATTTT
>NA|TRBV30|NA|TRBJ2-5
CAWSGGYGTQYF
TGTGCCTGGAGTGGAGGATACGGGACCCAGTACTTC
>NA|TRBV5-8|TRBD1|TRBJ2-7
CASSYVPGQVWEQYF
TGTGCCAGCAGCTACGTCCCGGGACAGGTGTGGGAGCAGTACTTC
>few|TRBV19|TRBD2|TRBJ2-3
CASSTRLGLAGSTDTQYF
TGTGCCAGTAGTACCCGACTCGGACTAGCGGGGAGCACAGATACGCAGTATTTT
>NA|TRBV18|NA|TRBJ2-5
CASSQMWAGETQYF
TGTGCCAGCTCACAAATGTGGGCCGGTGAGACCCAGTACTTC
>NA|TRBV2|NA|TRBJ1-2
CASSDLTNRYGYTF
TGTGCCAGCAGTGACCTCACTAATCGCTATGGCTACACCTTC
>NA|TRBV5-6|NA|TRBJ1-3
CASSLDYSSGNTIYF
TGTGCCAGCAGCTTGGATTATAGCTCTGGAAACACCATATATTTT
>NA|TRBV28|NA|TRBJ2-7
CASSAKGGPTGRRQYF
TGTGCCAGCAGTGCCAAGGGAGGCCCCACGGGCAGGAGGCAGTACTTC
>NA|TRBV6-1|NA|TRBJ1-2
CASTGLAGANYGYTF
TGTGCCAGCACTGGGCTGGCCGGCGCTAACTATGGCTACACCTTC